A single sample gave rise to the 11 T cell receptor beta chains below, sequenced in a study of tumor-infiltrating lymphocytes in primary liver carcinoma listed by TCRdb under 2017. The instrument was an Illumina HiSeq 2500. Starting from about 500 ng total RNA, TCRbeta-specific cDNA was produced by reverse transcription with a constant-region primer and ProtoScript II reverse transcriptase. Three nested multiplex PCR rounds, following a slightly modified ARM-PCR procedure, were used to build the TCRbeta libraries. Each of the first two PCR rounds ran for about 9 cycles and used multiplex TRBV1-TRBV30 forward primers together with a Cbeta reverse primer. The public reads were reanalyzed by TCRdb: fastp trimming at Q25, MiXCR alignment, in-frame beta chains only. Under each unique CDR3 protein, matching rows form one entry showing the most common genes and DNA. The table for this sample lists tens of thousands of distinct CDR3 sequences; around 70% of them were counted only once. Over 15% of the sample belongs to the ten largest clones.

Without any cell sorting, total RNA and DNA were extracted together from 20-30 mg of bulk tissue using the AllPrep DNA/RNA mini kit. The sequenced material came from liver tumor tissue from sampling region 2. Explained via the paper, the cell subset or site label denotes: tumor region T2, inferior pole. Receptors were obtained from a man between 35 and 55 years old with primary liver carcinoma and hepatitis B virus infection.

The chain combines TRBV5-6 with TRBJ2-1; D could derive from TRBD1 or TRBD2 (7 bases each). Germline V gene sequence: CDR1 SGHDT, CDR2 YYEEEE. The CDR3 is 17 residues long. The CDR3 DNA is TGTATCAGCAGCTCGAACCTACAGGGGCGGGGGTACGATGAGCAGTTCTTC. This codes for CISSSNLQGRGYDEQFF.

A word on this clonotype: The junction and the germline gene differ at one end; a read error may be behind it. The V and J genes are TRBV11-2 and TRBJ2-3, with 7 bases aligning to TRBD2. This CDR3 spans 17 amino acids. The germline V gene has CDR1 SGHAT and CDR2 FQNNGV. The CDR3 sequence: CTSSLDPGETSTDTHYF. CDR3 in DNA: TGTACCAGCAGCTTAGATCCGGGGGAGACTAGCACTGATACGCACTATTTT.

This clonotype has more than one count but fewer than ten. The CDR3 does not end in the conserved phenylalanine or tryptophan, so this is likely a read error. CDR3 in DNA: TGCGCCAGCAGGACTAGCGGGAGGGCCGCAGATACGCAGTATATT. Encoded protein: CASRTSGRAADTQYI. This chain uses TRBV5-1 with TRBJ2-3; 14 bases fit TRBD2. The V gene end was trimmed by 5 bases and the J gene end by 4 bases; junction bases not matched to a gene: 3. Per the germline V gene, CDR1 is SGHRS and CDR2 is YFSETQ. The CDR3 runs 15 residues.

In the case of this clonotype: It may be a read error: a sequence one base away is much more abundant. The rearrangement joins TRBV28 to TRBJ1-4; TRBD1 matches 12 bases. Looked up from germline, CDR1 is MDHEN and CDR2 is SYDVKM. CDR3 size: 15 residues. The CDR3 reads CASSSGQGANEKVFF. DNA for the CDR3: TGTGCCAGCAGTTCGGGACAGGGGGCCAATGAAAAAGTGTTTTTT.

Details on this clonotype: One junction end does not reproduce the germline sequence, and a read error may be involved. The chain couples TRBV5-5 to TRBJ2-3; tentatively, D is TRBD2 (6 bases). The length of the CDR3 is 15 residues. CDR1 is SGHKS and CDR2 is YYEKEE in the germline V gene (reference sequence). As DNA, the CDR3 is TGTGCCAGCAGGGTCGGGCTACGGGGACTCGATATGCAGTATTTT. Its protein product is CASRVGLRGLDMQYF.

V gene TRBV6-1 combines with J gene TRBJ2-3; 8 bases agree with TRBD2. Germline assignment: CDR1 MNHNS and CDR2 SASEGT. V lost 10 bases, J lost 5 bases, and 17 bases stayed unmatched. CDR3 length: 16 amino acids. The CDR3 DNA follows: TGTGCCATCACTGAAATAGCGGGAAGGAGGATAGATACGCAGTATTTT. It specifies CAITEIAGRRIDTQYF.

This clonotype was counted between two and nine times. The CDR3 region is CASSSLLGGANEQYF. In DNA form, the CDR3 reads TGTGCCAGCAGCTCGCTTCTAGGGGGCGCCAACGAGCAGTACTTC. The J gene is TRBJ2-7, the V gene TRBV11-1; 7 bases agree with TRBD1. Per the germline V gene, CDR1 is SGHAT and CDR2 is FQDESV (reference sequence). The CDR3 extends over 15 amino acids. V was pared by 4 bases and J by 5 bases, with 11 bases of the junction left unmatched.

The V gene is TRBV4-2, the J gene TRBJ2-7; weak D call: TRBD1 (7 bases). V lost 4 bases to trimming and J lost 5 bases, with 18 bases between them. From germline, CDR1 is LGHNA and CDR2 YNFKEQ. The CDR3 sequence is 15 residues long. CDR3 region: CASSPRNRGGHEQYF. The CDR3 DNA follows: TGTGCCAGCAGCCCCAGAAACAGGGGAGGCCACGAGCAGTACTTC.

This clonotype was found many times. This clone may be a read error of a much larger clone one base away. This CDR3 is missing its conserved last phenylalanine or tryptophan, likely due to a read error. The DNA of the CDR3 is TGCAGCGTTCTTGACAGCGAGCAGTTCTCC. This sequence encodes CSVLDSEQFS. The chain links TRBV29-1 to TRBJ2-1, with a tentative D call TRBD1 (5 bases). The V end lost 5 bases, the J end lost 10 bases, and 9 bases lay between the germline ends. The CDR3 is 10 amino acids. Germline CDR1 SQVTM, CDR2 ANQGSEA.

The chain joins TRBV29-1 to TRBJ2-1; 8 nucleotides align to TRBD2. The V gene's germline CDR1 is SQVTM and CDR2 ANQGSEA. Trimming removed 4 bases from V and 6 bases from J; junction bases left unmatched: 11. The CDR3 has 15 amino acids. The CDR3 DNA reads as TGCAGCGTTGGACTTGCGGGAGGATTCTTCAATGAGCAGTTCTTC. Amino acids: CSVGLAGGFFNEQFF.

A remark on this clonotype: No conserved phenylalanine or tryptophan is present at the end of the CDR3, so a read error is the likely explanation. Written as DNA, the CDR3 is TGCAGTGCTCCCACGACGGGCACTGAAGCTTTCATT. This gives the protein CSAPTTGTEAFI. V gene TRBV20-1 combines with J gene TRBJ1-1; the D is unclear. The CDR3 consists of 12 residues. Trimming pared 5 bases from V and 4 bases from J, leaving 11 bases between. From germline, CDR1 is DFQATT and CDR2 SNEGSKA (reference sequence).